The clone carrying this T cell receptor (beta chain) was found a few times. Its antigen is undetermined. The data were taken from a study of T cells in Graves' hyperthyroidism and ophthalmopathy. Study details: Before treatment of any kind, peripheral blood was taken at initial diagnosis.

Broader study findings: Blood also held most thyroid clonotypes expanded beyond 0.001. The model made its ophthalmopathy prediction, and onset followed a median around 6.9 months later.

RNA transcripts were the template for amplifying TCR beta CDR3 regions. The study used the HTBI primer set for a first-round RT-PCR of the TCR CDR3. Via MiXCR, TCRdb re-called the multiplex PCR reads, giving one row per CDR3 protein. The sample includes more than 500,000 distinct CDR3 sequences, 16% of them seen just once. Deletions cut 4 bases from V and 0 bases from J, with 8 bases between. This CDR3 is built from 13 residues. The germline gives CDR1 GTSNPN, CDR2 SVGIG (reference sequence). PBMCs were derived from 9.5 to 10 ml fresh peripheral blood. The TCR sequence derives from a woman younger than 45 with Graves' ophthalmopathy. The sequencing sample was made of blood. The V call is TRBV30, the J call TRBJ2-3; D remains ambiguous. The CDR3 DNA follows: TGTGCCTGGAATTTAGGTAGCACAGATACGCAGTATTTT. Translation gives CAWNLGSTDTQYF.